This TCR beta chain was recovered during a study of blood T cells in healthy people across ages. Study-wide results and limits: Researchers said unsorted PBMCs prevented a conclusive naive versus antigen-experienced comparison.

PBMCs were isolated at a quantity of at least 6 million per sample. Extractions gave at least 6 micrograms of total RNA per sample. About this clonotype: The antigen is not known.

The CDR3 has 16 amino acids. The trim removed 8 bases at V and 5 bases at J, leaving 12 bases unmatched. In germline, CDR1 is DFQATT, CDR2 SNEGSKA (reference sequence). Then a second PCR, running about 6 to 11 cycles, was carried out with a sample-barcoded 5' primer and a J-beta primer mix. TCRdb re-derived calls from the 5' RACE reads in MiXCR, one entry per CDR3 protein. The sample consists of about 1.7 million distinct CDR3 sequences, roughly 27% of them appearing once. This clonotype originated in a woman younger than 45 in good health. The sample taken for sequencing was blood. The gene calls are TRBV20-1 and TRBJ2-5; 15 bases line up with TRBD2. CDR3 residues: CSSPPGLAGGRETQYF. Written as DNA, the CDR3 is TGCAGTTCTCCCCCGGGACTAGCGGGGGGCCGTGAGACCCAGTACTTC.